The 13 T cell receptor beta chains given below trace back to one sample, sequenced in a study of CD8+CD57+ T cells in acquired aplastic anemia. According to the study, genomic DNA was the template for TCR beta VDJ and CDR3 profiling. TCRdb passed the reads through MiXCR, listing each CDR3 protein once. The sample records approximately 380,000 distinct CDR3 sequences, about two thirds being singletons. Sample: sorted CD4+, CD8+, or CD8+CD57+ T cells (not recorded which) from PBMCs. The source is a human donor in good health, serving as a control.

This clonotype was found many times. This sequence joins TRBV5-1 and TRBJ2-6; tentatively, D is TRBD1 (6 bases). Trimming shortened V by 4 bases and J by 2 bases, and 10 bases separated the two germline ends. Germline CDR1 reads SGHRS; CDR2 reads YFSETQ. There are 15 residues in the CDR3. The CDR3 reads CASSGYRAGANVLTF. DNA for the CDR3: TGCGCCAGCAGCGGCTACAGGGCTGGGGCCAACGTCCTGACTTTC. The full variable domain, rest sourced from reference TRBV5-1 and TRBJ2-6, is KAGVTQTPRYLIKTRGQQVTLSCSPISGHRSVSWYQQTPGQGLQFLFEYFSETQRNKGNFPGRFSGRQFSNSRSEMNVSTLELGDSALYLCASSGYRAGANVLTFGAGSRLTVL.

With respect to this clonotype: One end of the junction does not line up with germline, which may come from a read error. This chain joins TRBV15 and TRBJ2-1; TRBD2 is a possible D gene (6 bases). The CDR3 length is 15 residues. CDR1 is LNHNV and CDR2 is YYDKDF in the germline V gene (reference sequence). DNA for the CDR3: TGTGCCAGCAGCTTTCGGGACTCTTACACAGATGCGCAGTTTTTC. This translates into CASSFRDSYTDAQFF.

Concerning this clonotype: One end of the junction varies from germline; a read error may be responsible. The V and J genes are TRBV5-8 and TRBJ2-2; a possible D gene is TRBD2 (6 bases). CDR1 and CDR2 (germline): SGHTS, YDEGEE. The CDR3 sequence is 16 residues long. CDR3 coding DNA: TGTGCCAGCAGCTTGAATGGGGCCAAAAACACCGGGGGGCTGTTTTTT. Encoded protein: CASSLNGAKNTGGLFF.

This chain uses TRBV27 with TRBJ2-7; the match to TRBD2 covers 9 bases. The CDR3 has 17 residues. CDR1 MNHEY and CDR2 SMNVEV come from the germline V gene (reference sequence). V dropped 5 bases and J dropped 0; count of bases not matched to a gene: 11. This CDR3 reads CASSHRSAGGHSYEQYF. The CDR3 bases are TGTGCCAGCAGTCACCGATCAGCGGGGGGCCACTCCTACGAGCAGTACTTC.

This clonotype was recorded at least ten times. The CDR3: CASSYSRGTGELFF. The CDR3, as DNA: TGTGCCAGCAGTTACTCGAGGGGTACCGGGGAGCTGTTTTTT. The rearrangement joins TRBV6-6 to TRBJ2-2; D might be TRBD1 or TRBD2, each matching 5 bases. The V and J ends lost 0 bases and 5 bases respectively, with 7 bases between them. The CDR3 extends over 14 amino acids. Germline CDR1 MNHNY, CDR2 SVGAGI (reference sequence).

The chain combines TRBV29-1 with TRBJ2-3; no reliable D call. V was cut by 5 bases and J by 5 bases, with 11 bases left in between. Germline CDR1 SQVTM, CDR2 ANQGSEA. The CDR3 spans 12 residues. CDR3 bases: TGCAGCGTTCCCGAGGCTAGAGATACGCAGTATTTT. Protein sequence: CSVPEARDTQYF.

This sequence joins TRBV2 and TRBJ1-5, with D perhaps TRBD1 (5 bases). This CDR3 comprises 15 residues. The germline V gene has CDR1 SNHLY and CDR2 FYNNEI. V shed 7 bases and J shed 5 bases, with 18 bases lying between them. Written as DNA, the CDR3 is TGTGCCAGCATTGTGCGGGACGGGACCGATCAGCCCCAGCATTTT. Translating gives CASIVRDGTDQPQHF. Variable domain in full (rest from reference TRBV2 and TRBJ1-5): EPEVTQTPSHQVTQMGQEVILRCVPISNHLYFYWYRQILGQKVEFLVSFYNNEISEKSEIFDDQFSVERPDGSNFTLKIRSTKLEDSAMYFCASIVRDGTDQPQHFGDGTRLSIL.

Concerning this clonotype itself: The junction shows a germline mismatch at one end, possibly a read error. V gene TRBV7-8 combines with J gene TRBJ1-4; D unclear. This CDR3 spans 16 amino acids. Germline CDR1 and CDR2: SGHVS and FQNEAQ. CDR3 sequence: CASSFEQTLTGELLFF. DNA of the CDR3: TGTGCCAGCAGCTTTGAACAGACCCTCACCGGGGAGCTGCTGTTCTTT.

The sample holds a few counts of this clonotype. The chain uses TRBV12-3 or TRBV12-4 and TRBJ1-6; D unresolved. V was pared by 6 bases and J by 7 bases, with 10 bases between. This CDR3 spans 13 amino acids. The CDR3 nucleotides read TGTGCCAGCAGGATCAGAGCGAATTCACCCCTCCACTTT. This translates into CASRIRANSPLHF.

This clonotype appeared a few times. The chain has TRBV14 and TRBJ1-4; 9 bases are shared with TRBD1. V lost 3 bases, J lost 5 bases, and 7 bases stayed unmatched. The CDR3 spans 16 residues. The germline gives CDR1 SGHDN, CDR2 FVKESK. The CDR3 region is CASSHVSTGGNEKLFF. CDR3 sequence (DNA): TGTGCCAGCAGCCACGTCTCGACAGGGGGGAATGAAAAACTGTTTTTT. Full variable domain (remainder filled in from reference TRBV14 and TRBJ1-4): EAGVTQFPSHSVIEKGQTVTLRCDPISGHDNLYWYRRVMGKEIKFLLHFVKESKQDESGMPNNRFLAERTGGTYSTLKVQPAELEDSGVYFCASSHVSTGGNEKLFFGSGTQLSVL.

This clonotype was recorded at least ten times. This chain connects TRBV7-2 to TRBJ1-2; weak D call: TRBD1 (5 bases). V dropped 2 bases and J dropped 4 bases, with 20 bases sitting between them. Germline CDR1 reads SGHTA; CDR2 reads FQGNSA. The CDR3 consists of 17 residues. CDR3 sequence (DNA): TGTGCCAGCAGCTTACTGGCTGAGCGGGGCTGGGGCTATGGCTACACCTTC. Its translation is CASSLLAERGWGYGYTF.

The V and J genes are TRBV5-1 and TRBJ2-1, with no clear D. Germline V gene data show CDR1 as SGHRS and CDR2 as YFSETQ. Trimming shortened V by 4 bases and J by 15 bases, and 17 bases separated the two germline ends. This CDR3 is built from 12 residues. The CDR3 sequence: CASSLRELWLFF. The CDR3 DNA reads as TGCGCCAGCAGCCTAAGGGAACTATGGCTGTTCTTC.

Regarding this clonotype: Because it lacks the conserved phenylalanine or tryptophan at the end, this CDR3 is likely a read error. It is unclear where the CDR3 begins or ends on the DNA, so no DNA is shown, and the CDR3 is as TCRdb lists it. The CDR3 is CASSRFIGGNTN. The chain combines TRBV7-9 with TRBJ1-2. Germline V gives CDR1 SEHNR, CDR2 FQNEAQ (reference sequence). A total of 12 residues make up the CDR3, ends included.